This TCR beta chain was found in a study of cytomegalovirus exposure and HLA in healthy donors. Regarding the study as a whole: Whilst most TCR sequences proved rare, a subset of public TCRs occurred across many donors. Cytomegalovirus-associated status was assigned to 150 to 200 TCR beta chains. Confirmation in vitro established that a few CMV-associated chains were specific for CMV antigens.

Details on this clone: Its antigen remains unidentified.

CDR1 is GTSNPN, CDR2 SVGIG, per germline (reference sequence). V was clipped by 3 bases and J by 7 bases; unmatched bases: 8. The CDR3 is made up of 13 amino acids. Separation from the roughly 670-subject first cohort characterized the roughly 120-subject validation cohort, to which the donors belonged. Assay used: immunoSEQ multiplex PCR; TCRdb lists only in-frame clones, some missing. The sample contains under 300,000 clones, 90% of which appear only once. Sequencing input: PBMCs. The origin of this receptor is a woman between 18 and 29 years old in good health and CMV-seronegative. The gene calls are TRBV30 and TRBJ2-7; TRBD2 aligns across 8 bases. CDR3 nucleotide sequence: TGTGCCTGGAGCACACCGGGGGGGCAAGAGCAGTACTTC. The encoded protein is CAWSTPGGQEQYF.